This T cell receptor (beta chain) was captured in a study of OX40 agonist ivuxolimab in advanced cancers. This clone is a singleton in its sample. Profiling relied on immunoSEQ multiplex PCR, and the TCRdb table lists in-frame clones only, not all of them. The sample holds about 76,000 clones, over 75% seen once. Germline loops: CDR1 MDHEN, CDR2 SYDVKM. The CDR3 sequence is 14 residues long. The ends lost 7 bases at V and 7 bases at J; junction bases unmatched: 10. The sequencing here drew on CD4+ or CD8+ T cells sorted from blood, taken in a trial of the OX40 agonist ivuxolimab. This clonotype was obtained from an adult with an advanced solid tumor such as melanoma, head and neck, liver or kidney cancer. The chain has TRBV28 and TRBJ1-2; 9 positions match TRBD1. The CDR3 protein is CASIQLTGGGGYTF. The CDR3 region has the DNA TGTGCCAGCATTCAACTTACAGGGGGCGGTGGCTACACCTTC.